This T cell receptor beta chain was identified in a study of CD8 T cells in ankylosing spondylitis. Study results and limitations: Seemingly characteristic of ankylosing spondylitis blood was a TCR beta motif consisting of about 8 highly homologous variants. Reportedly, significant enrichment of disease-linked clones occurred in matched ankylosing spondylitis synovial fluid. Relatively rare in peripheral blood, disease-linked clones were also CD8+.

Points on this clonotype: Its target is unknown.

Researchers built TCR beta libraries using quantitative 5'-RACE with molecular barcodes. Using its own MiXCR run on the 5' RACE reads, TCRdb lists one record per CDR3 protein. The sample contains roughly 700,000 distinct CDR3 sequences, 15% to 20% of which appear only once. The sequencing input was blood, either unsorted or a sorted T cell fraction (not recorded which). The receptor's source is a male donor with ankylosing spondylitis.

CDR3 protein: CASSFRDREAYEQYF. The CDR3 DNA sequence: TGTGCCAGCAGCTTCCGGGACAGAGAAGCCTACGAGCAGTACTTC. The rearrangement joins TRBV7-3 to TRBJ2-7; 7 nucleotides agree with TRBD1. Trimming took 3 bases from V and 2 from J; bases not matched to a gene: 7. The CDR3 has 15 residues. Looked up from germline, CDR1 is SGHTA and CDR2 is FQGTGA.